This T cell receptor (beta chain) was profiled in a study of blood T cell repertoires in COVID-19. Whole-study context: From the United States, Italy and Spain came samples of acute and convalescent COVID-19. Nucleic acid was either cDNA or gDNA, and it came from T cells, B-cell-depleted T cells, or PBMCs.

The ends were cut back, 1 base at V and 5 bases at J, with 3 bases in the middle. Germline V gene data show CDR1 as SGHAT and CDR2 as FQNNGV. This CDR3 comprises 11 residues. Clones were sequenced by immunoSEQ multiplex PCR, and TCRdb holds only the in-frame ones, with some missing. The sample records over 250,000 clones, around 89% being singletons. Sequencing was done on a sample of peripheral blood. This chain links TRBV11-2 with TRBJ2-7; no reliable D call. The sequence was collected from a man in his 60s who had recovered from COVID-19. The CDR3 region is CASSLVNEQYF. For the CDR3, the DNA is TGTGCCAGCAGCTTAGTTAACGAGCAGTACTTC. The full variable domain, completed using reference TRBV11-2 and TRBJ2-7, is EAGVAQSPRYKIIEKRQSVAFWCNPISGHATLYWYQQILGQGPKLLIQFQNNGVVDDSQLPKDRFSAERLKGVDSTLKIQPAKLEDSAVYLCASSLVNEQYFGPGTRLTVT.